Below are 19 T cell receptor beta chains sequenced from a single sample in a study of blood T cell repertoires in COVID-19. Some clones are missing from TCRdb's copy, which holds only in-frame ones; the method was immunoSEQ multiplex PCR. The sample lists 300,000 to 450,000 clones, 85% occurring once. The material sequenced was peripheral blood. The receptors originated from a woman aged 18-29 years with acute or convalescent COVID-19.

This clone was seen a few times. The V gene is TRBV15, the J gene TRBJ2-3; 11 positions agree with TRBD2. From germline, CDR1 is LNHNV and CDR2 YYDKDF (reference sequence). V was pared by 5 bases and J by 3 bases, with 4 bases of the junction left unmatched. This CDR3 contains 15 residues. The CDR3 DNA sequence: TGTGCCACCAGCGCGGGACTAGCGGTTACAGATACGCAGTATTTT. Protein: CATSAGLAVTDTQYF.

As DNA, the CDR3 is TGTGCCAGCAGTTCCTACCAGGATGGCAATGAGCAGTTCTTC. Its protein product is CASSSYQDGNEQFF. The genes are TRBV27 and TRBJ2-1; D gene uncertain. The CDR3 has 14 amino acids. Trimming shortened V by 4 bases and J by 6 bases, and 13 bases separated the two germline ends. CDR1 MNHEY and CDR2 SMNVEV come from the germline V gene (reference sequence).

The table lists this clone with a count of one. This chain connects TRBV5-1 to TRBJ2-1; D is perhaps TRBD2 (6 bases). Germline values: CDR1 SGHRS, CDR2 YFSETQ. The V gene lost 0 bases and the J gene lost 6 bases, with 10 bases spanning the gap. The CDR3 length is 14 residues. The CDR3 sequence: CASSLGEAPNEQFF. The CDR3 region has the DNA TGCGCCAGCAGCTTGGGGGAGGCCCCCAATGAGCAGTTCTTC.

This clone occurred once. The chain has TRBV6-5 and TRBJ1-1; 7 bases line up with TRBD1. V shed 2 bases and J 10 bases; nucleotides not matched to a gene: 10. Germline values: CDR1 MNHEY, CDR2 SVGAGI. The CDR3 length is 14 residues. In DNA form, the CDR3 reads TGTGCCAGCAGTTACGAGGTGACAGGGAGCCCAGCTTTCTTT. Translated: CASSYEVTGSPAFF.

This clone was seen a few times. CDR3 sequence: CASSYGRVNQPQHF. The CDR3 DNA sequence: TGTGCCAGCAGCTATGGGCGAGTCAATCAGCCCCAGCATTTT. The V gene is TRBV5-6, the J gene TRBJ1-5; D gene unclear. The ends were cut back, 3 bases at V and 3 bases at J, with 10 bases in the middle. In germline, CDR1 is SGHDT, CDR2 YYEEEE. This CDR3 has 14 amino acids.

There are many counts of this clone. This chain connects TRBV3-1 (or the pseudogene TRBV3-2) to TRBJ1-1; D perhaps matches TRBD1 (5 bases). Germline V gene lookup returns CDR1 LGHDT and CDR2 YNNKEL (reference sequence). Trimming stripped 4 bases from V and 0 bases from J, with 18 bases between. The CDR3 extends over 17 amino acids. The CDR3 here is CASSPRSQGSVNTEAFF. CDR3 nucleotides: TGTGCCAGCAGCCCCCGATCGCAGGGAAGCGTGAACACTGAAGCTTTCTTT.

DNA of the CDR3: TGTGCCAGTATGTCGGGACAGACCTACGAGCAGTACTTC. This gives the protein CASMSGQTYEQYF. This chain connects TRBV6-5 to TRBJ2-7, with 7 positions matching TRBD1. CDR3 length: 13 residues. V gave up 9 bases and J gave up 2 bases; unmatched junction bases: 7. Germline V gene lookup returns CDR1 MNHEY and CDR2 SVGAGI.

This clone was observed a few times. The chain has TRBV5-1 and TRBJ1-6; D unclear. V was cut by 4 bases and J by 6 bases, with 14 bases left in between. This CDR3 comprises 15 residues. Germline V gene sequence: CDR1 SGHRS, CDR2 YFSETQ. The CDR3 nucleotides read TGCGCCAGCAGCCAACTTACGGGGAGTAATTCACCCCTCCACTTT. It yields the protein CASSQLTGSNSPLHF.

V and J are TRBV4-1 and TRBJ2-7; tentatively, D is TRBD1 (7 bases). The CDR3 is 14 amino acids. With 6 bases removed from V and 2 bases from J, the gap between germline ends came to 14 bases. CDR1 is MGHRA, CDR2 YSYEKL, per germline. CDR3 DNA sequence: TGCGCCAGCAGTCACGCGGGACAGACCTACGAGCAGTACTTC. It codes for CASSHAGQTYEQYF.

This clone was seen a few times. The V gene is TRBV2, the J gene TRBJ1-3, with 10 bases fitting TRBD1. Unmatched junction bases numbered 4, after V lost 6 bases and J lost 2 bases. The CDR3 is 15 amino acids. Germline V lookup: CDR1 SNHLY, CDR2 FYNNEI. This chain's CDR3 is CASRVGTGAGNTIYF. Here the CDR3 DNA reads TGTGCCAGCAGAGTTGGGACAGGGGCTGGAAACACCATATATTTT.

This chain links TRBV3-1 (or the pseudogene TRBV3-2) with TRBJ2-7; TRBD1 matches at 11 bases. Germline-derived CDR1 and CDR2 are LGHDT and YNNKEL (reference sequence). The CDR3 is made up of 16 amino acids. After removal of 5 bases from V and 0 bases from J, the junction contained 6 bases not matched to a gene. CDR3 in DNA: TGTGCCAGCAGCTGGGGGACAGGGGGAACCTCCTACGAGCAGTACTTC. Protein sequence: CASSWGTGGTSYEQYF.

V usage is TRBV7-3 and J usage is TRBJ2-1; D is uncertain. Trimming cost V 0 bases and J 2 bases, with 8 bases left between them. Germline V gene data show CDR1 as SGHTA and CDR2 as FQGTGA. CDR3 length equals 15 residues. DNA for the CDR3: TGTGCCAGCAGCTTAACTAGCCTGACCTACAATGAGCAGTTCTTC. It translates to CASSLTSLTYNEQFF.

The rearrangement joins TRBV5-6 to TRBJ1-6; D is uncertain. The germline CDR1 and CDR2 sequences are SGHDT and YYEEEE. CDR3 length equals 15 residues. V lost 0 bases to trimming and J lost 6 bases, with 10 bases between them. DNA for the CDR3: TGTGCCAGCAGCTTGGCCGGGGATAGTAATTCACCCCTCCACTTT. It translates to CASSLAGDSNSPLHF.

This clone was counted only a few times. The CDR3 nucleotides are TGTGCTAGTGGTTTGGTACGGGGGACAGGCTATGGCTACACCTTC. It yields the protein CASGLVRGTGYGYTF. The rearrangement uses TRBV12-5 and TRBJ1-2; 8 bases match TRBD1. The CDR3 loop spans 15 amino acids. V gave up 0 bases and J gave up 4 bases; unmatched junction bases: 4. Germline CDR1 is LGHNT and CDR2 is FRNRAP.

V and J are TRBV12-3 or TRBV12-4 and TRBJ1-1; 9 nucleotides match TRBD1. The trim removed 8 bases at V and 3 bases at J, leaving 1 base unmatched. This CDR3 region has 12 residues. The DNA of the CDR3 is TGTGCCAGCGGACAGGGGTACACTGAAGCTTTCTTT. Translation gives CASGQGYTEAFF.

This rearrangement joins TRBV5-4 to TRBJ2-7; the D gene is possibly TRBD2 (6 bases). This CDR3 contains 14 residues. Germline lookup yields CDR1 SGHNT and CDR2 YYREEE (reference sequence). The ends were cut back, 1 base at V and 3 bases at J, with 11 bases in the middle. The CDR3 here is CASSLSPGDYEQYF. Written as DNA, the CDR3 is TGTGCCAGCAGCTTGTCCCCGGGGGACTACGAGCAGTACTTC.

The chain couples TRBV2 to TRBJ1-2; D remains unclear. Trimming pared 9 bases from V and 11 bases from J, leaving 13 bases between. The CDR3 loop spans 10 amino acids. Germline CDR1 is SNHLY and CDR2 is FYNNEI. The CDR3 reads CASVRSWYTF. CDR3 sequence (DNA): TGTGCCAGTGTCAGATCCTGGTACACCTTC.

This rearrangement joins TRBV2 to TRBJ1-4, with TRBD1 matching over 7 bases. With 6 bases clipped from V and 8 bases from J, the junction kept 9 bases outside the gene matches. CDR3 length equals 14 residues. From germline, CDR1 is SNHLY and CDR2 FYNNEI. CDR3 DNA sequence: TGTGCCAGCAGAGACAGGGTAGGGTTGGAAAAACTGTTTTTT. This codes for CASRDRVGLEKLFF. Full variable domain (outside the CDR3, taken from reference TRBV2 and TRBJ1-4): EPEVTQTPSHQVTQMGQEVILRCVPISNHLYFYWYRQILGQKVEFLVSFYNNEISEKSEIFDDQFSVERPDGSNFTLKIRSTKLEDSAMYFCASRDRVGLEKLFFGSGTQLSVL.

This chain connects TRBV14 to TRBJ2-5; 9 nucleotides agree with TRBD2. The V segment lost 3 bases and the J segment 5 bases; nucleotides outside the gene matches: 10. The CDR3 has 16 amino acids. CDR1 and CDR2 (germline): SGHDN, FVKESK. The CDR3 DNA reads TGTGCCAGCAGCCACGACCGCGGGAGGGCCTGGGAGACCCAGTACTTC. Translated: CASSHDRGRAWETQYF.